This passage covers 23 T cell receptor beta chains from one sample sequenced in a study of response to subunit inactivated influenza vaccine. TCRdb processed the RT-PCR reads anew with MiXCR; each CDR3 protein has one entry. The profile shows fewer than 800,000 distinct CDR3 sequences, 15% to 18% of them singletons. This sample comprised PBMCs from blood, obtained 12 days after vaccination. These receptors were obtained from a man aged 50 to 59 who received an inactivated influenza vaccine.

This clonotype appeared a few times. The chain recombines TRBV25-1 with TRBJ2-1, with D tentatively TRBD1 or TRBD2 (6 bases each). This CDR3 has 12 residues. Deletions cut 2 bases from V and 16 bases from J, with 15 bases between. Looked up from germline, CDR1 is MGHDK and CDR2 is SYGVNS. In nucleotides, the CDR3 is TGTGCCAGCAGTGAAGGGGGGCTAGAGGTCTTCTTC. It translates to CASSEGGLEVFF.

The chain has TRBV9 and TRBJ2-3; weak D call: TRBD2 (6 bases). The germline CDR1 and CDR2 sequences are SGDLS and YYNGEE. The CDR3 totals 14 residues. V lost 3 bases and J lost 1, with 9 bases in between. CDR3 in amino acids: CASSGGTRTDTQYF. The CDR3 nucleotides read TGTGCCAGCAGCGGCGGGACCCGCACAGATACGCAGTATTTT. Looking up the rest from reference TRBV9 and TRBJ2-3 gives the full variable domain: DSGVTQTPKHLITATGQRVTLRCSPRSGDLSVYWYQQSLDQGLQFLIQYYNGEERAKGNILERFSAQQFPDLHSELNLSSLELGDSALYFCASSGGTRTDTQYFGPGTRLTVL.

The chain carries TRBV6-1 and TRBJ2-3; 8 bases align to TRBD2. Germline values: CDR1 MNHNS, CDR2 SASEGT. Unmatched junction bases numbered 11, after V lost 5 bases and J lost 4 bases. This CDR3 contains 16 residues. The CDR3: CASSMGGGRRSDTQYF. The CDR3 DNA follows: TGTGCCAGCAGTATGGGGGGCGGGAGGAGGTCAGATACGCAGTATTTT.

The sample holds a few counts of this clonotype. The chain recombines TRBV10-3 with TRBJ1-5; no clear D. There are 14 residues in the CDR3. Germline values: CDR1 ENHRY, CDR2 SYGVKD. Trimming shortened V by 0 bases and J by 5 bases, and 8 bases separated the two germline ends. CDR3 sequence: CAISESRDDQPQHF. The CDR3 nucleotides read TGTGCCATCAGTGAGTCCCGAGACGATCAGCCCCAGCATTTT.

The gene calls are TRBV12-3 or TRBV12-4 and TRBJ2-1; tentative D call: TRBD1 (5 bases). CDR3 size: 14 residues. V was cut by 1 base and J by 9 bases, with 13 bases left in between. The CDR3 protein is CASSLGLTETEQFF. Written as DNA, the CDR3 is TGTGCCAGCAGTTTAGGCCTGACAGAAACTGAGCAGTTCTTC.

The chain has TRBV18 and TRBJ1-2; 7 nucleotides align to TRBD1. J was trimmed by 6 bases and V by 3 bases; bases with no gene match: 10. Germline values: CDR1 KGHSH, CDR2 LQKENI. The CDR3 sequence is 15 residues long. DNA of the CDR3: TGTGCCAGCTCACCTACGGGACAGCCACTGCATGGCTACACCTTC. As protein: CASSPTGQPLHGYTF.

This clonotype was counted ten times or more. V usage is TRBV28 and J usage is TRBJ2-1; D is perhaps TRBD2 (6 bases). The CDR3 contains 15 residues. V lost 5 bases, J lost 2 bases, and 13 bases lay in between. Germline values: CDR1 MDHEN, CDR2 SYDVKM. CDR3 region: CASSPGRRAYNEQFF. Here the CDR3 DNA reads TGTGCCAGCAGTCCAGGGAGGAGGGCCTACAATGAGCAGTTCTTC.

This sequence joins TRBV6-2 or TRBV6-3 and TRBJ1-1; D is perhaps TRBD1 (6 bases). Germline loops: CDR1 MNHEY, CDR2 SVGEGT. The CDR3 loop spans 14 amino acids. V lost 2 bases and J 1 base, leaving 8 bases between the germline ends. The CDR3 sequence is CASSYAGANTEAFF. DNA for the CDR3: TGTGCCAGCAGTTACGCAGGGGCGAACACTGAAGCTTTCTTT.

This clonotype showed up many times. This CDR3 is CASSLEFHYGNEQFF. For the CDR3, the DNA is TGCGCCAGCAGCTTGGAGTTCCACTACGGCAATGAGCAGTTCTTC. This sequence joins TRBV5-1 and TRBJ2-1, with D uncertain. CDR1 and CDR2 from the germline V gene are SGHRS and YFSETQ. Trimming took off 0 bases at V and 6 bases at J, with 13 bases between the two ends. This CDR3 comprises 15 residues.

Only a few counts were recorded for this clonotype. This chain uses TRBV20-1 with TRBJ2-7, with 13 bases aligning to TRBD2. The V gene's germline CDR1 is DFQATT and CDR2 SNEGSKA (reference sequence). The ends lost 5 bases at V and 4 bases at J; junction bases unmatched: 8. CDR3 size: 15 residues. The CDR3 region has the DNA TGCAGTGCTTTGGACAGGGGACTAGCGGGGTACGAGCAGTACTTC. Residues: CSALDRGLAGYEQYF.

This chain joins TRBV5-1 and TRBJ2-5, with 7 nucleotides matching TRBD2. V lost 3 bases to trimming and J lost 5 bases; unmatched junction nucleotides: 7. CDR1 is SGHRS, CDR2 YFSETQ, per germline. CDR3 length: 14 residues. The CDR3 here is CASSSTSVGETQYF. CDR3 nucleotide sequence: TGCGCCAGCAGCTCAACTAGCGTGGGGGAGACCCAGTACTTC.

This clonotype was seen more than once but under ten times. The rearrangement uses TRBV6-4 and TRBJ2-1; 8 nucleotides match TRBD2. CDR3 length equals 16 residues. Trimming removed 4 bases from V and 8 bases from J; junction bases left unmatched: 13. Germline CDR1 and CDR2: MRHNA and SNTAGT. The CDR3 nucleotides read TGTGCCAGCAGTGCCTACGGGGAGCGGGGGTTCTATGAGCAGTTCTTC. This gives the protein CASSAYGERGFYEQFF.

The rearrangement joins TRBV24-1 to TRBJ2-7, with a weak D call TRBD1 (5 bases). The germline CDR1 and CDR2 sequences are KGHDR and SFDVKD. V was trimmed by 6 bases and J by 6 bases, leaving 14 bases between them. CDR3 length: 13 amino acids. CDR3 amino acids: CATSPGSAFEQYF. In DNA, the CDR3 is TGTGCCACCAGTCCAGGGTCGGCTTTCGAGCAGTACTTC.

The rearrangement uses TRBV2 and TRBJ2-5; TRBD2 aligns across 12 bases. V was clipped by 11 bases and J by 5 bases; unmatched bases: 21. The CDR3 is made up of 18 amino acids. Germline V CDR1 and CDR2: SNHLY, FYNNEI. The CDR3 bases are TGTGCCTTCAGTGCCCCTCGCCGACTAGCGGGGGCGAGGGAGACCCAGTACTTC. As protein: CAFSAPRRLAGARETQYF.

This clonotype has more than one count but fewer than ten. V gene TRBV4-3 combines with J gene TRBJ1-2; a possible D gene is TRBD1 (5 bases). Trimming pared 1 base from V and 8 bases from J, leaving 17 bases between. This CDR3 contains 15 residues. Germline values: CDR1 LGHNA, CDR2 YSLEER. The chain's CDR3 is CASSQGALGTGGYTF. In DNA form, the CDR3 reads TGCGCCAGCAGCCAAGGAGCCTTAGGGACGGGAGGCTACACCTTC.

This clonotype was seen at least ten times. The chain has TRBV5-6 and TRBJ2-2, with D possibly being TRBD1 (5 bases). This CDR3 has 16 amino acids. Per germline, CDR1 SGHDT and CDR2 YYEEEE. Deletions cut 4 bases from V and 1 base from J, with 14 bases between. The CDR3, as DNA: TGTGCCAGCAGCCGCAGGGTTGCAGGGAACACCGGGGAGCTGTTTTTT. It is translated as CASSRRVAGNTGELFF.

This clonotype came up many times. The chain joins TRBV3-1 to TRBJ2-7; TRBD2 matches 9 bases. Germline assignment: CDR1 LGHDT and CDR2 YNNKEL (reference sequence). V lost 1 base to trimming and J lost 6 bases; unmatched junction nucleotides: 7. The CDR3 has 15 amino acids. The CDR3 DNA reads as TGTGCCAGCAGCCAAGGTGCGGCGGGAGGGAGCGAGCAGTACTTC. Its translation is CASSQGAAGGSEQYF.

This sequence joins TRBV21-1 and TRBJ2-1; the D call of TRBD1 is as the table states it, not checked on the DNA. TRBV21-1 is noted as a pseudogene. The CDR3 is made up of 17 amino acids. DNA for the CDR3: TGTGCCAGCAGCAAAGAGGTAAGGGACGACGGCTACAATGAGCAGTTCTTC. Encoded protein: CASSKEVRDDGYNEQFF.

In its sample, this clonotype was seen many times. The CDR3 sequence is CSAQDYSNYGYTF. In nucleotides, the CDR3 is TGCAGTGCGCAGGACTACTCGAACTATGGCTACACCTTC. This sequence joins TRBV20-1 and TRBJ1-2; no clear D gene. From germline, CDR1 is DFQATT and CDR2 SNEGSKA (reference sequence). The CDR3 is 13 amino acids. V lost 6 bases to trimming and J lost 2 bases, with 13 bases between them.

This clonotype was seen only a few times. The chain carries TRBV6-5 and TRBJ1-4; D is uncertain. Germline CDR1 MNHEY, CDR2 SVGAGI. CDR3 size: 15 residues. V was trimmed by 0 bases and J by 10 bases, leaving 15 bases between them. CDR3 protein: CASSYSGPEFGKLFF. CDR3 DNA: TGTGCCAGCAGTTACTCCGGACCTGAGTTCGGAAAACTGTTTTTT.

The chain uses TRBV27 and TRBJ2-2; D remains unclear. The germline CDR1 and CDR2 sequences are MNHEY and SMNVEV (reference sequence). This CDR3 has 15 residues. Trimming took 3 bases from V and 2 from J, leaving 10 bases between them. The CDR3 nucleotides read TGTGCCAGCAGTTTCTTAGACATAAACACCGGGGAGCTGTTTTTT. Its protein product is CASSFLDINTGELFF.

This clonotype was counted between two and nine times. The genes are TRBV7-2 and TRBJ2-5; possible D gene TRBD2, 6 bases. The CDR3 is made up of 14 amino acids. Germline V gives CDR1 SGHTA, CDR2 FQGNSA. The V end lost 5 bases, the J end lost 1 base, and 11 bases lay between the germline ends. The CDR3 coding sequence is TGTGCCAGCAGCAAGGGACTTACCCAAGAGACCCAGTACTTC. Its protein is CASSKGLTQETQYF.

This clonotype was found a few times. J is TRBJ1-6 and V is TRBV18, with a tentative D call TRBD1 (5 bases). The CDR3 runs to 15 residues. V was shortened by 4 bases and J by 7 bases, with 14 bases between the two germline ends. CDR1 and CDR2 (germline): KGHSH, LQKENI. The CDR3 sequence: CASSRAGGSNSPLHF. The CDR3 nucleotides are TGTGCCAGCTCACGGGCTGGGGGTAGCAATTCACCCCTCCACTTT.